The rows below give T cell receptor beta chains drawn from one sample of a study of lymphopenia after photon versus proton radiotherapy. Sequenced by immunoSEQ multiplex PCR; TCRdb stores in-frame clones only, minus some. The table records tens of thousands of clones, 80% to 95% of them present only once. The sample was peripheral blood, taken from a patient treated with photon-based radiotherapy. The receptors come from a man aged 55 to 70 with cholangiocarcinoma. Both conserved end residues are part of each CDR3. A D gene is named only where the DNA matches it firmly. Expanded clones are given a class, and other clones once, few, many or no size at all.

V: TRBV7-6
J: TRBJ2-2
size: .
D: TRBD1
DNA: TGTGCCAGCAGCCCGGGGACAGACCTCACCGGGGAGCTGTTTTTT
CDR3: CASSPGTDLTGELFF

V: TRBV29-1
J: TRBJ2-2
size: .
D: .
DNA: TGCAGCGCAACCGGGACTCCAACCGGGGAGCTGTTTTTT
CDR3: CSATGTPTGELFF

V: TRBV5-1
J: TRBJ1-4
size: .
D: .
DNA: TGCGCCAGCAGCTTGGATCAGTCTGAAAAACTGTTTTTT
CDR3: CASSLDQSEKLFF

V: TRBV10-2
J: TRBJ2-2
size: .
D: TRBD1
DNA: TGCGCCAGCAGTGAGTCTGGGACAGGGAACACCGGGGAGCTGTTTTTT
CDR3: CASSESGTGNTGELFF

V: TRBV15
J: TRBJ1-5
size: once
D: TRBD1
DNA: TGTGCCACCAGCTACGGACAGGGGAGTCAGCCCCAGCATTTT
CDR3: CATSYGQGSQPQHF

V: TRBV19
J: TRBJ2-1
size: .
D: TRBD2
DNA: TGTGCCAGTAGTACCCCCCGGGGGGGCCAAGGCTCCTACAATGAGCAGTTCTTC
CDR3: CASSTPRGGQGSYNEQFF

V: TRBV12-5
J: TRBJ2-1
size: .
D: .
DNA: TGTGCTAGTGGTTTGGTAAGGGGTGGCGCGGGATACAATGAGCAGTTCTTC
CDR3: CASGLVRGGAGYNEQFF

V: TRBV5-1
J: TRBJ1-2
size: .
D: TRBD1
DNA: TGCGCCAGCAGTTCGGACAGGTTCTCTAACTATGGCTACACCTTC
CDR3: CASSSDRFSNYGYTF

V: TRBV7-2
J: TRBJ1-6
size: .
D: .
DNA: TGTGCCAGCAGCTTAGCACCCGCTCCAGCTTCACCCCTCCACTTT
CDR3: CASSLAPAPASPLHF

V: TRBV19
J: TRBJ2-1
size: .
D: TRBD2
DNA: TGTGCCAGTCGCACTAGCGGGTACTACAATGAGCAGTTCTTC
CDR3: CASRTSGYYNEQFF

V: TRBV19
J: TRBJ2-2
size: .
D: TRBD2
DNA: TGTGCCAGTAAGCCCCAAGGACTAGCGGGAGACGGGATCGGGGAGCTGTTTTTT
CDR3: CASKPQGLAGDGIGELFF

V: TRBV6-1
J: TRBJ2-5
size: .
D: .
DNA: TGTGCCAGCAGCGAGGGGTATCGGGAGACCCAGTACTTC
CDR3: CASSEGYRETQYF

V: TRBV15
J: TRBJ2-3
size: .
D: TRBD1
DNA: TGTGCCACCAGCAGAAGACAGGGGGCCGTAGATACGCAGTATTTT
CDR3: CATSRRQGAVDTQYF

V: TRBV27
J: TRBJ1-1
size: .
D: .
DNA: TGTGCCACCAGGACACCGAACACTGAAGCTTTCTTT
CDR3: CATRTPNTEAFF

V: TRBV5-6
J: TRBJ1-3
size: .
D: TRBD1
DNA: TGTGCCAGCAGCTTGGGAGGGGGCGCGGGAAACACCATATATTTT
CDR3: CASSLGGGAGNTIYF

V: TRBV5-8
J: TRBJ2-4
size: .
D: .
DNA: TGTGCCAGCAGCTTGAGCCGGGACGGCAAAAACATTCAGTACTTC
CDR3: CASSLSRDGKNIQYF

V: TRBV5-1
J: TRBJ1-1
size: .
D: .
DNA: TGCGCCAGCAGCTTGGGGGCGGGGAACACTGAAGCTTTCTTT
CDR3: CASSLGAGNTEAFF